This entry lists 10 T cell receptor beta chains sequenced from one sample in a study of T cell changes during pregnancy in multiple sclerosis. Here immunoSEQ multiplex PCR was the method, and the copy in TCRdb shows in-frame clones only, minus some. The sample holds more than 40,000 clones, 94% seen once. The material was CD4+ T cells from peripheral blood mononuclear cells, obtained in the second trimester of pregnancy. All receptors come from a female donor with multiple sclerosis, enrolled in a pregnancy study.

J is TRBJ1-1 and V is TRBV7-3, with D possibly being TRBD1 (6 bases). The CDR3 length is 17 residues. Germline V gene lookup returns CDR1 SGHTA and CDR2 FQGTGA. V was trimmed by 2 bases and J by 5 bases, leaving 21 bases between them. CDR3 sequence (DNA): TGTGCCAGCAGCTTACTTGGGCGGGGGGCCCTGAGGACTGAAGCTTTCTTT. Protein: CASSLLGRGALRTEAFF. Full variable domain (outside the CDR3, taken from reference TRBV7-3 and TRBJ1-1): GAGVSQTPSNKVTEKGKYVELRCDPISGHTALYWYRQSLGQGPEFLIYFQGTGAADDSGLPNDRFFAVRPEGSVSTLKIQRTERGDSAVYLCASSLLGRGALRTEAFFGQGTRLTVV.

V usage is TRBV19 and J usage is TRBJ1-2; 8 bases match TRBD1. Germline values: CDR1 LNHDA, CDR2 SQIVND (reference sequence). V gave up 10 bases and J gave up 4 bases; unmatched junction bases: 8. This CDR3 contains 13 residues. CDR3 in DNA: TGTGCCACCAGACGACAGGGGCCCTATGGCTACACCTTC. It translates to CATRRQGPYGYTF. Full variable domain (outside the CDR3, taken from reference TRBV19 and TRBJ1-2): DGGITQSPKYLFRKEGQNVTLSCEQNLNHDAMYWYRQDPGQGLRLIYYSQIVNDFQKGDIAEGYSVSREKKESFPLTVTSAQKNPTAFYLCATRRQGPYGYTFGSGTRLTVV.

The CDR3 region is CASRVLGEKLFF. The CDR3 nucleotides are TGTGCCAGCAGGGTACTTGGTGAAAAACTGTTTTTT. The rearrangement joins TRBV6-1 to TRBJ1-4; D not certain. The length of the CDR3 is 12 residues. V was cut by 6 bases and J by 7 bases, with 9 bases left in between. In germline, CDR1 is MNHNS, CDR2 SASEGT.

CDR3: CASSSGLAAGEQYF. CDR3 nucleotide sequence: TGTGCCAGCAGCTCGGGACTAGCGGCTGGAGAGCAGTACTTC. The chain employs TRBV7-8 and TRBJ2-7, with 11 bases lining up with TRBD2. Germline CDR1 reads SGHVS; CDR2 reads FQNEAQ. V lost 4 bases, J lost 7 bases, and 6 bases stayed unmatched. The CDR3 runs 14 residues.

This clone was counted a few times. This chain uses TRBV6-1 with TRBJ1-6; tentatively, D is TRBD1 (5 bases). The germline V gene encodes CDR1 MNHNS and CDR2 SASEGT. The CDR3 consists of 13 residues. V shed 2 bases and J shed 10 bases, with 9 bases lying between them. This CDR3 is CASSEQGGSPLHF. The CDR3 coding sequence is TGTGCCAGCAGTGAACAGGGAGGCTCACCCCTCCACTTT.

The rearrangement uses TRBV30 and TRBJ1-1; possibly TRBD1 for D (6 bases). CDR3 length: 15 residues. Trimming took 4 bases from V and 11 from J, leaving 26 bases between them. The germline V gene encodes CDR1 GTSNPN and CDR2 SVGIG (reference sequence). In DNA form, the CDR3 reads TGTGCCTGGAACCTACTTACAGGGCCCAGTTCCATTGCTTTCTTT. Amino acids: CAWNLLTGPSSIAFF.

This clone has only one observation. The chain uses TRBV2 and TRBJ2-2; 10 bases agree with TRBD1. Germline values: CDR1 SNHLY, CDR2 FYNNEI. J gave up 3 bases and V 8 bases, and 3 bases lay outside the gene matches. This CDR3 is 14 amino acids long. CDR3 sequence (DNA): TGTGCCAGCCGGACAGGGGGAGACACCGGGGAGCTGTTTTTT. It specifies CASRTGGDTGELFF.

DNA of the CDR3: TGTGCCAGCAGCTCGACAGGATTCTACAATGAGCAGTTCTTC. As protein: CASSSTGFYNEQFF. This rearrangement joins TRBV11-2 to TRBJ2-1, with D possibly being TRBD1 (6 bases). CDR3 length: 14 residues. V shed 4 bases and J shed 3 bases, with 10 bases lying between them. CDR1 and CDR2 (germline): SGHAT, FQNNGV.

The chain couples TRBV19 to TRBJ2-2; 8 bases are a match to TRBD2. The V and J ends lost 6 bases and 5 bases, in that order; junction bases with no gene match: 11. Germline CDR1 LNHDA, CDR2 SQIVND (reference sequence). The CDR3 runs 16 residues. CDR3 residues: CASRGSETSVTGELFF. For the CDR3, the DNA is TGTGCCAGTAGAGGGTCCGAGACTAGCGTAACCGGGGAGCTGTTTTTT.

This chain joins TRBV10-3 and TRBJ2-2; 12 bases align to TRBD1. Per germline, CDR1 ENHRY and CDR2 SYGVKD. This CDR3 has 13 amino acids. V was pared by 10 bases and J by 6 bases, with 3 bases of the junction left unmatched. CDR3 sequence reads: CATGTGGSGELFF. The DNA of the CDR3 is TGTGCCACCGGGACAGGGGGCTCCGGGGAGCTGTTTTTT.